The 25 T cell receptor beta chains given below trace back to one sample, sequenced in a study of CD8 T cells in Susac syndrome. Random-hexamer reverse transcription was applied to about 0.45 to 1 ug RNA. TCRdb re-analysed the immunoSEQ multiplex PCR reads in MiXCR, keeping a single row per CDR3 protein. The sample carries 150,000 or so distinct CDR3 sequences, 93% recorded once. The sequencing sample was made of CD4+ T cells from PBMCs. Receptors originate from a human donor in good health.

This chain connects TRBV5-1 to TRBJ2-2, with TRBD2 matching over 8 bases. Germline CDR1 and CDR2: SGHRS and YFSETQ. J lost 3 bases, V lost 3 bases, and 10 bases had no gene match. The CDR3 consists of 17 residues. CDR3 residues: CASSSISGTAYTGELFF. CDR3 in DNA: TGCGCCAGCAGCTCAATTAGCGGGACCGCTTACACCGGGGAGCTGTTTTTT.

The rearrangement links TRBV18 to TRBJ2-3, with TRBD2 matching 8 bases. The V gene end was trimmed by 6 bases and the J gene end by 4 bases; junction bases not matched to a gene: 6. CDR1 is KGHSH, CDR2 LQKENI, per germline. This CDR3 has 14 amino acids. The DNA for the CDR3 is TGTGCCAGCTCGTCTACTAGCGGCCCAGATACGCAGTATTTT. Protein: CASSSTSGPDTQYF.

The rearrangement joins TRBV9 to TRBJ2-7, with TRBD1 as a possible D gene (5 bases). Germline CDR1 is SGDLS and CDR2 is YYNGEE. The CDR3 has 13 amino acids. V was cut by 2 bases and J by 6 bases, with 12 bases left in between. The CDR3 DNA sequence: TGTGCCAGCAGCGTGAGCAGGGTAGGCGAGCAGTACTTC. It codes for CASSVSRVGEQYF.

This rearrangement joins TRBV4-2 to TRBJ2-2; D remains unclear. V was pared by 1 base and J by 0 bases, with 12 bases between. CDR3 length: 17 amino acids. CDR1 is LGHNA, CDR2 YNFKEQ, per germline. The CDR3 spells CASSQVMAAANTGELFF. The CDR3 DNA sequence: TGTGCCAGCAGCCAAGTGATGGCAGCCGCGAACACCGGGGAGCTGTTTTTT.

V gene TRBV30 combines with J gene TRBJ1-1; no definite D call. Germline V lookup: CDR1 GTSNPN, CDR2 SVGIG (reference sequence). V lost 3 bases and J 4 bases, leaving 12 bases between the germline ends. This CDR3 has 13 amino acids. The CDR3 DNA follows: TGTGCCTGGAGCCGGCGGGTGAGCACTGAAGCTTTCTTT. Its protein product is CAWSRRVSTEAFF.

J is TRBJ2-2 and V is TRBV4-2; TRBD2 matches at 8 bases. The length of the CDR3 is 19 residues. V lost 7 bases and J lost 5; bases outside the gene matches: 21. CDR1 and CDR2 (germline): LGHNA, YNFKEQ. The CDR3 loop reads CASNSPRWDGGAETGELFF. CDR3 DNA: TGTGCCAGCAACTCCCCCCGGTGGGACGGGGGGGCCGAAACCGGGGAGCTGTTTTTT.

The count of this clonotype is one. The chain uses TRBV3-1 and TRBJ2-2; D may be TRBD1 (7 bases). Germline V gene sequence: CDR1 LGHDT, CDR2 YNNKEL (reference sequence). The CDR3 is made up of 17 amino acids. The V end lost 1 base, the J end lost 2 bases, and 14 bases lay between the germline ends. The CDR3 is CASSQAGGTANTGELFF. The CDR3 DNA sequence: TGTGCCAGCAGCCAAGCCGGAGGGACAGCAAACACCGGGGAGCTGTTTTTT.

The count of this clonotype is one. The chain is built from TRBV25-1 and TRBJ2-5; a weak D match, TRBD1 (8 bases). V was clipped by 8 bases and J by 2 bases, with 12 bases between them. Germline CDR1 MGHDK, CDR2 SYGVNS. CDR3 length: 13 residues. CDR3 loop: CASDRGGQETQYF. CDR3 coding DNA: TGTGCCAGCGACAGGGGAGGGCAAGAGACCCAGTACTTC.

The V and J genes are TRBV13 and TRBJ2-3; D remains ambiguous. V was trimmed by 4 bases and J by 0 bases, leaving 8 bases between them. The CDR3 runs 14 residues. Germline-derived CDR1 and CDR2 are PRHDT and FYEKMQ (reference sequence). The CDR3 DNA follows: TGTGCCAGCAGCTCCAGCGCAAGCACAGATACGCAGTATTTT. Residues: CASSSSASTDTQYF. Variable domain in full (rest from reference TRBV13 and TRBJ2-3): AAGVIQSPRHLIKEKRETATLKCYPIPRHDTVYWYQQGPGQDPQFLISFYEKMQSDKGSIPDRFSAQQFSDYHSELNMSSLELGDSALYFCASSSSASTDTQYFGPGTRLTVL.

CDR3 nucleotides: TGTGCCATCAGGATGGACGGATCAGGGGCCTTTGAGCAGTACTTC. Translating gives CAIRMDGSGAFEQYF. The rearrangement links TRBV10-3 to TRBJ2-7; D perhaps matches TRBD1 (6 bases). V gave up 6 bases and J gave up 7 bases, with 22 bases separating them. The length of the CDR3 is 15 residues. CDR1 and CDR2 from the germline V gene are ENHRY and SYGVKD.

The rearrangement links TRBV3-1 to TRBJ1-5; TRBD1 matches at 7 bases. The V and J ends lost 4 bases and 1 base, in that order; junction bases with no gene match: 4. CDR1 LGHDT and CDR2 YNNKEL come from the germline V gene (reference sequence). This CDR3 has 15 residues. The CDR3 loop is CASSLGTASNQPQHF. The CDR3 DNA follows: TGTGCCAGCAGCCTCGGGACAGCAAGCAATCAGCCCCAGCATTTT.

This clonotype was observed a handful of times. V usage is TRBV7-2 and J usage is TRBJ2-3; D not resolved. This CDR3 comprises 13 residues. Germline V CDR1 and CDR2: SGHTA, FQGNSA. The germline V and J ends were trimmed by 1 base and 2 bases, with 4 bases remaining between them. The CDR3 is CASSLGYTDTQYF. CDR3 DNA sequence: TGTGCCAGCAGCTTAGGTTACACAGATACGCAGTATTTT.

The rearrangement joins TRBV29-1 to TRBJ2-2, with TRBD1 matching over 7 bases. Germline V gives CDR1 SQVTM, CDR2 ANQGSEA. CDR3 length: 14 residues. V shed 4 bases and J 4 bases; nucleotides not matched to a gene: 6. In DNA, the CDR3 is TGCAGCGTTGCGACAGGGACGGGCACCGGGGAGCTGTTTTTT. It translates to CSVATGTGTGELFF.

The chain uses TRBV18 and TRBJ1-1; D unresolved. The CDR3 extends over 14 amino acids. V was clipped by 3 bases and J by 1 base, with 9 bases between them. Germline CDR1 is KGHSH and CDR2 is LQKENI. The CDR3: CASSPQDGNTEAFF. The DNA of the CDR3 is TGTGCCAGCTCACCCCAGGACGGGAACACTGAAGCTTTCTTT. Drawing the rest from reference TRBV18 and TRBJ1-1, the complete variable domain is NAGVMQNPRHLVRRRGQEARLRCSPMKGHSHVYWYRQLPEEGLKFMVYLQKENIIDESGMPKERFSAEFPKEGPSILRIQQVVRGDSAAYFCASSPQDGNTEAFFGQGTRLTVV.

The CDR3 bases are TGCGCCAGCAGCGGCCTATGTCGCCCCCTCCACTTT. Its translation is CASSGLCRPLHF. The chain combines TRBV23-1 with TRBJ1-6; D not resolved. TRBV23-1 is noted as an ORF with a role that remains uncertain. V lost 6 bases, J lost 13 bases, and 13 bases lay in between. The length of the CDR3 is 12 residues.

Worth noting for this clonotype: The junction and the germline gene differ at one end; a read error may be behind it. This chain connects TRBV7-9 to TRBJ2-3; 7 positions agree with TRBD2. CDR1 SEHNR and CDR2 FQNEAQ come from the germline V gene (reference sequence). The CDR3 loop spans 15 amino acids. The CDR3 bases are TGTGCCAGCAGCTTGTCCGGGGGGAAGACAGTTACGCAGTATTTT. This encodes CASSLSGGKTVTQYF.

The rearrangement links TRBV20-1 to TRBJ2-3; possible D gene TRBD2, 6 bases. Trimming took 0 bases from V and 1 from J, leaving 14 bases between them. CDR1 is DFQATT and CDR2 is SNEGSKA in the germline V gene (reference sequence). The CDR3 has 16 residues. The CDR3 nucleotides are TGCAGTGCTAGAGATTATGGGGTAGCGGGCACAGATACGCAGTATTTT. This gives the protein CSARDYGVAGTDTQYF.

The CDR3 reads CSAKGTGGPNQPQHF. CDR3 DNA: TGCAGTGCTAAAGGGACAGGGGGACCCAATCAGCCCCAGCATTTT. The rearrangement links TRBV20-1 to TRBJ1-5, with 11 bases matching TRBD1. After removal of 4 bases from V and 3 bases from J, the junction contained 5 bases not matched to a gene. There are 15 residues in the CDR3. CDR1 is DFQATT and CDR2 is SNEGSKA in the germline V gene (reference sequence).

The J gene is TRBJ2-3, the V gene TRBV4-2, with 8 bases matching TRBD2. This CDR3 contains 15 residues. Per germline, CDR1 LGHNA and CDR2 YNFKEQ. V was clipped by 4 bases and J by 4 bases; unmatched bases: 7. CDR3 residues: CASSPYFGGADTQYF. Here the CDR3 DNA reads TGTGCCAGCAGCCCTTATTTCGGGGGGGCAGATACGCAGTATTTT.

Only one count was recorded for this clonotype. The rearrangement links TRBV12-3 or TRBV12-4 to TRBJ2-2; D not certain. The CDR3 extends over 14 amino acids. The V end lost 6 bases, the J end lost 4 bases, and 12 bases lay between the germline ends. The CDR3 region is CASSRIASTGELFF. CDR3 bases: TGTGCCAGCAGCCGGATTGCTAGCACCGGGGAGCTGTTTTTT.

The gene calls are TRBV20-1 and TRBJ2-7, with D possibly matching TRBD2 (6 bases). The V gene lost 4 bases and the J gene lost 2 bases, with 12 bases spanning the gap. The CDR3 has 13 amino acids. Germline V lookup: CDR1 DFQATT, CDR2 SNEGSKA (reference sequence). CDR3 nucleotides: TGCAGTGCTATGTCCGGGGGACCCTACGAGCAGTACTTC. This encodes CSAMSGGPYEQYF.

The CDR3, as DNA: TGTGCCAGTAACCCTAGGACAGGGGGAGTCGCTGAAGCTTTCTTT. The encoded protein is CASNPRTGGVAEAFF. The rearrangement links TRBV19 to TRBJ1-1, with 10 bases that match TRBD1. V trimming: 7 bases; J trimming: 6 bases; junction bases outside the gene matches: 11. Germline V gene lookup returns CDR1 LNHDA and CDR2 SQIVND (reference sequence). This CDR3 comprises 15 residues.

The chain uses TRBV9 and TRBJ1-2; 12 bases fit TRBD1. The CDR3 consists of 16 residues. After removal of 3 bases from V and 4 bases from J, the junction contained 7 bases not matched to a gene. CDR1 and CDR2 (germline): SGDLS, YYNGEE. CDR3 protein: CASSERDRGRGYGYTF. The CDR3 DNA follows: TGTGCCAGCAGCGAAAGGGACAGGGGGCGCGGCTATGGCTACACCTTC.

V and J are TRBV7-3 and TRBJ2-1; the D gene is possibly TRBD1 (6 bases). Looked up from germline, CDR1 is SGHTA and CDR2 is FQGTGA. The CDR3 length is 14 residues. Trimming stripped 5 bases from V and 4 bases from J, with 12 bases between. CDR3 in amino acids: CASSQQQGYNEQFF. CDR3 nucleotides: TGTGCCAGCAGCCAACAACAGGGATACAATGAGCAGTTCTTC.

The genes are TRBV29-1 and TRBJ2-3; 10 bases align to TRBD2. Per the germline V gene, CDR1 is SQVTM and CDR2 is ANQGSEA. The CDR3 loop spans 13 amino acids. Trimming at V came to 4 bases and at J to 7 bases, leaving 5 bases not matched to a gene. The CDR3 DNA reads as TGCAGCGTTGCTAGCGGGGGCCCCAATACGCAGTATTTT. Translating it yields CSVASGGPNTQYF.